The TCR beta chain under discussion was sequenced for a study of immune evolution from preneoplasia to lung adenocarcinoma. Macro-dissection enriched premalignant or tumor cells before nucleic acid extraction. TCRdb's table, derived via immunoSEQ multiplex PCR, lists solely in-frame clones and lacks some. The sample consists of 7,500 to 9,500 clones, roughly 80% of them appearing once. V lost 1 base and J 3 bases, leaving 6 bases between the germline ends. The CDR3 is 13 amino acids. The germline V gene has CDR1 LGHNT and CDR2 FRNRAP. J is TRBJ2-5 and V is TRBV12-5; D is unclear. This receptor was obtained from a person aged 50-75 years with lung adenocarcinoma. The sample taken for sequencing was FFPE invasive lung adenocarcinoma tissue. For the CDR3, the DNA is TGTGCTAGTGGTTTGGACGCTGAAGAGACCCAGTACTTC. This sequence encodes CASGLDAEETQYF.